Listed here are 13 T cell receptor beta chains from one sample, sequenced in a study of shared clonotypes between healthy human individuals. Assay: immunoSEQ multiplex PCR; the TCRdb copy retains only in-frame clones and omits some. This table holds 950,000 to 1,300,000 clones, around 76% found once. Sequenced sample: memory CD4+ T cells sorted from blood. Subset of the sample: CD45RA-negative fraction. The receptors here all came from a man aged 18 to 29 in good health.

The V gene is TRBV12-5, the J gene TRBJ2-2, with 9 nucleotides matching TRBD2. CDR1 and CDR2 from the germline V gene are LGHNT and FRNRAP. J was trimmed by 0 bases and V by 2 bases; bases with no gene match: 1. The CDR3 sequence is 16 residues long. The CDR3: CASGLLAGANTGELFF. In DNA form, the CDR3 reads TGTGCTAGTGGTTTGTTAGCGGGAGCGAACACCGGGGAGCTGTTTTTT.

The V gene is TRBV30, the J gene TRBJ2-5; D unclear. Trimming took off 1 base at V and 7 bases at J, with 7 bases between the two ends. CDR3 length equals 11 residues. Looked up from germline, CDR1 is GTSNPN and CDR2 is SVGIG (reference sequence). The CDR3 DNA sequence: TGTGCCTGGAGTGGGACGGGGACCCAGTACTTC. It translates to CAWSGTGTQYF.

This clone was counted a few times. CDR3 residues: CSVDKGNTEAFF. The DNA for the CDR3 is TGCAGCGTTGATAAGGGGAACACTGAAGCTTTCTTT. V and J are TRBV29-1 and TRBJ1-1; D ambiguous. Germline V gene data show CDR1 as SQVTM and CDR2 as ANQGSEA. Trimming stripped 3 bases from V and 1 base from J, with 6 bases between. The CDR3 length is 12 residues.

V is TRBV4-1 and J is TRBJ2-1; TRBD2 agrees at 10 bases. This CDR3 comprises 15 residues. From germline, CDR1 is MGHRA and CDR2 YSYEKL. The junction had 6 bases not matched to a gene; V was cut back by 0 bases and J by 10 bases. CDR3: CASSQDLAGEGEQFF. The CDR3 DNA is TGCGCCAGCAGCCAAGATCTAGCGGGAGAAGGGGAGCAGTTCTTC.

The gene calls are TRBV2 and TRBJ2-4, with TRBD2 matching over 11 bases. The CDR3 consists of 12 residues. Germline assignment: CDR1 SNHLY and CDR2 FYNNEI. Unmatched junction bases numbered 6, after V lost 8 bases and J lost 12 bases. The CDR3 is CASQPGLAAQYF. The CDR3 DNA sequence: TGTGCCAGCCAACCGGGACTAGCGGCTCAGTACTTC.

This chain links TRBV10-1 with TRBJ2-1; D is perhaps TRBD1 or TRBD2 (5 bases each). CDR1 and CDR2 from the germline V gene are WNHNN and SYGVQD (reference sequence). This CDR3 spans 14 amino acids. Trimming cost V 9 bases and J 3 bases, with 15 bases left between them. CDR3 in DNA: TGCGCCAGTGCCCGGGGCCTGGGCTACAATGAGCAGTTCTTC. Its protein product is CASARGLGYNEQFF.

The J gene is TRBJ1-4, the V gene TRBV5-1, with a tentative D call TRBD1 (6 bases). The CDR3 spans 14 residues. Trimming pared 4 bases from V and 5 bases from J, leaving 12 bases between. Germline V gives CDR1 SGHRS, CDR2 YFSETQ. The chain's CDR3 is CASSDGQINEKLFF. In DNA, the CDR3 is TGCGCCAGCAGCGATGGACAGATCAATGAAAAACTGTTTTTT.

The rearrangement links TRBV19 to TRBJ1-2; 11 nucleotides agree with TRBD1. CDR1 is LNHDA, CDR2 SQIVND, per germline (reference sequence). The V and J ends lost 4 bases and 4 bases, in that order; junction bases with no gene match: 5. The CDR3 totals 15 residues. The CDR3 sequence: CASSRGQGAGYGYTF. CDR3 nucleotide sequence: TGTGCCAGTAGTAGAGGACAGGGGGCTGGCTATGGCTACACCTTC.

The V gene is TRBV7-2, the J gene TRBJ1-2; D unclear. Trimming took off 1 base at V and 8 bases at J, with 11 bases between the two ends. Germline CDR1 and CDR2: SGHTA and FQGNSA. The CDR3 is made up of 13 amino acids. The CDR3 spells CASSLGTSQGYTF. DNA for the CDR3: TGTGCCAGCAGCTTAGGGACTTCGCAGGGCTACACCTTC. The full variable domain, with the rest looked up from reference TRBV7-2 and TRBJ1-2, is GAGVSQSPSNKVTEKGKDVELRCDPISGHTALYWYRQSLGQGLEFLIYFQGNSAPDKSGLPSDRFSAERTGGSVSTLTIQRTQQEDSAVYLCASSLGTSQGYTFGSGTRLTVV.

The V call is TRBV6-1, the J call TRBJ1-5; 7 nucleotides match TRBD1. Trimming removed 4 bases from V and 1 base from J; junction bases left unmatched: 4. This CDR3 is 15 amino acids long. Germline CDR1 reads MNHNS; CDR2 reads SASEGT. The CDR3 DNA reads TGTGCCAGCAGTGTCAGACAGGGAAGCAATCAGCCCCAGCATTTT. It encodes CASSVRQGSNQPQHF.

The rearrangement links TRBV2 to TRBJ1-6; D unresolved. The CDR3 contains 14 residues. The V gene lost 2 bases and the J gene lost 4 bases, with 6 bases spanning the gap. Germline lookup yields CDR1 SNHLY and CDR2 FYNNEI. This chain's CDR3 is CASSEKGYNSPLHF. CDR3 nucleotide sequence: TGTGCCAGCAGTGAAAAGGGATATAATTCACCCCTCCACTTT.

This clone occurred a few times. The DNA of the CDR3 is TGTGCCAGCGGACGGGCTAGCAGGGAGGGGGAGACCCAGTACTTC. This translates into CASGRASREGETQYF. The chain uses TRBV11-2 and TRBJ2-5, with 7 bases fitting TRBD2. After removal of 8 bases from V and 5 bases from J, the junction contained 14 bases not matched to a gene. CDR1 is SGHAT, CDR2 FQNNGV, per germline. This CDR3 has 15 residues.

The V call is TRBV27, the J call TRBJ1-5; possibly TRBD1 for D (6 bases). CDR1 is MNHEY, CDR2 SMNVEV, per germline (reference sequence). With 4 bases removed from V and 7 bases from J, the gap between germline ends came to 20 bases. The CDR3 runs to 16 residues. As DNA, the CDR3 is TGTGCCAGCAGTTCCTTCTATCGACAGGCCGGACAGCCCCAGCATTTT. Protein sequence: CASSSFYRQAGQPQHF.